This T cell receptor (beta chain) was retrieved from a study of OX40 agonist ivuxolimab in advanced cancers. Study outcomes and limitations: CD4+ and CD8+ blood T cells expanded clonally by week 6 at 0.1 to 3.0 mg/kg.

TCRdb's copy holds only in-frame clones and misses some; the assay was immunoSEQ multiplex PCR. The table shows 60,000 to 95,000 clones, with roughly 87% occurring only once. It was autoimmune disease history or systemic immunosuppression that excluded patients. Germline lookup yields CDR1 GTSNPN and CDR2 SVGIG (reference sequence). This CDR3 has 15 amino acids. Germline trimming cut 4 bases from V and 8 bases from J; bases unmatched to any gene: 10. Worth noting for this clone: Its antigen is undetermined.

The chain recombines TRBV30 with TRBJ2-1; TRBD2 matches 11 bases. This material consisted of CD4+ or CD8+ T cells sorted from blood, taken in a trial of the OX40 agonist ivuxolimab. This receptor was taken from an adult with an advanced solid tumor such as melanoma, head and neck, liver or kidney cancer. The CDR3 nucleotides are TGTGCCTGGACCTTACGACTAGCGGGAAACGATGAGCAGTTCTTC. It specifies CAWTLRLAGNDEQFF.